What follows are 20 T cell receptor beta chains derived from one specimen sequenced in a study of blood T cell repertoires in COVID-19. TCRdb keeps only in-frame clones here, not all; method: immunoSEQ multiplex PCR. Of some 64,000 clones detected, about 80% appear once; the ten largest clones hold 20% to 25%. The sequencing input was peripheral blood. These receptors came from a man older than 75 with active or convalescent COVID-19.

This clone was seen a handful of times. The chain recombines TRBV9 with TRBJ2-7; TRBD1 aligns across 7 bases. The CDR3 length is 14 residues. Trimming removed 3 bases from V and 0 bases from J; junction bases left unmatched: 3. Germline V gene lookup returns CDR1 SGDLS and CDR2 YYNGEE. The CDR3 coding sequence is TGTGCCAGCAGCGCATGGGACAGCTCCTACGAGCAGTACTTC. The encoded protein is CASSAWDSSYEQYF.

V gene TRBV28 combines with J gene TRBJ2-4, with 7 bases matching TRBD2. J gave up 5 bases and V 2 bases, and 12 bases lay outside the gene matches. This CDR3 spans 17 amino acids. Germline-derived CDR1 and CDR2 are MDHEN and SYDVKM. The CDR3 DNA reads TGTGCCAGCAGTTTAAACGTCCTGGGCGGGGGTCAAAACATTCAGTACTTC. This translates into CASSLNVLGGGQNIQYF.

The chain uses TRBV7-7 and TRBJ2-7; D is ambiguous. V was trimmed by 3 bases and J by 1 base, leaving 10 bases between them. Germline V lookup: CDR1 SSHAT, CDR2 FNYEAQ (reference sequence). CDR3 length: 14 residues. CDR3 in DNA: TGTGCCAGCAGCTTCGGAGTCGGATCCTACGAGCAGTACTTC. Amino acids: CASSFGVGSYEQYF.

The genes are TRBV19 and TRBJ2-6; D is ambiguous. This CDR3 contains 15 residues. From germline, CDR1 is LNHDA and CDR2 SQIVND (reference sequence). The V end lost 0 bases, the J end lost 5 bases, and 8 bases lay between the germline ends. CDR3 amino acids: CASSIDSGWANVLTF. DNA for the CDR3: TGTGCCAGTAGTATAGATTCCGGGTGGGCCAACGTCCTGACTTTC.

The chain combines TRBV5-5 with TRBJ2-3; weak D call: TRBD2 (7 bases). Germline V gene sequence: CDR1 SGHKS, CDR2 YYEKEE (reference sequence). CDR3 length: 15 amino acids. V was pared by 0 bases and J by 2 bases, with 10 bases between. CDR3 protein: CASSLGRGPTDTQYF. CDR3 DNA: TGTGCCAGCAGCTTGGGGCGGGGGCCCACAGATACGCAGTATTTT. The whole variable domain, remainder taken from reference TRBV5-5 and TRBJ2-3, is DAGVTQSPTHLIKTRGQQVTLRCSPISGHKSVSWYQQVLGQGPQFIFQYYEKEERGRGNFPDRFSARQFPNYSSELNVNALLLGDSALYLCASSLGRGPTDTQYFGPGTRLTVL.

J is TRBJ2-5 and V is TRBV19; the match to TRBD1 covers 8 bases. Germline-derived CDR1 and CDR2 are LNHDA and SQIVND (reference sequence). J was trimmed by 1 base and V by 4 bases; bases with no gene match: 2. The CDR3 extends over 14 amino acids. In nucleotides, the CDR3 is TGTGCCAGTAGTACAACAGGGGGCCAAGAGACCCAGTACTTC. It is translated as CASSTTGGQETQYF.

This chain uses TRBV6-5 with TRBJ1-1, with unresolved D. The ends were cut back, 0 bases at V and 3 bases at J, with 11 bases in the middle. Germline V gene sequence: CDR1 MNHEY, CDR2 SVGAGI. CDR3 size: 15 residues. CDR3 residues: CASSYSMAVDTEAFF. CDR3 DNA sequence: TGTGCCAGCAGTTACTCGATGGCCGTGGACACTGAAGCTTTCTTT.

The J gene is TRBJ2-2, the V gene TRBV18, with 8 bases fitting TRBD2. Trimming at V came to 2 bases and at J to 1 base, leaving 3 bases not matched to a gene. In germline, CDR1 is KGHSH, CDR2 LQKENI. This CDR3 has 16 residues. The CDR3 protein is CASSPLLAVNTGELFF. The CDR3 DNA reads TGTGCCAGCTCACCATTACTAGCGGTGAACACCGGGGAGCTGTTTTTT.

V usage is TRBV2 and J usage is TRBJ2-3; D is ambiguous. The CDR3 is made up of 13 amino acids. V gave up 7 bases and J gave up 9 bases, with 17 bases separating them. Per germline, CDR1 SNHLY and CDR2 FYNNEI. CDR3 region: CASKYPLFMTQYF. The CDR3 DNA sequence: TGTGCCAGCAAGTATCCACTTTTTATGACGCAGTATTTT.

The chain couples TRBV10-3 to TRBJ2-3; 12 bases fit TRBD2. The trim removed 3 bases at V and 6 bases at J, leaving 13 bases unmatched. The CDR3 spans 18 residues. CDR1 is ENHRY and CDR2 is SYGVKD in the germline V gene. The CDR3 sequence: CAISDQPPLAGGGDTQYF. The CDR3 DNA is TGTGCCATCAGTGATCAACCCCCACTAGCGGGGGGCGGGGATACGCAGTATTTT.

The V call is TRBV10-1, the J call TRBJ2-7; maybe TRBD2 (6 bases). V lost 10 bases to trimming and J lost 0 bases, with 22 bases between them. The CDR3 sequence is 16 residues long. CDR1 is WNHNN and CDR2 is SYGVQD in the germline V gene (reference sequence). CDR3 coding DNA: TGCGCCATGGGGGGAAAAAAACAAACTCGCTCCTACGAGCAGTACTTC. As protein: CAMGGKKQTRSYEQYF.

This chain links TRBV18 with TRBJ2-7; the D is unclear. The CDR3 has 12 residues. Deletions cut 3 bases from V and 1 base from J, with 4 bases between. Per the germline V gene, CDR1 is KGHSH and CDR2 is LQKENI. CDR3 sequence reads: CASSPQSYEQYF. The CDR3 nucleotides are TGTGCCAGCTCACCCCAGTCCTACGAGCAGTACTTC.

This sequence joins TRBV4-2 and TRBJ2-7; 9 bases match TRBD2. Germline lookup yields CDR1 LGHNA and CDR2 YNFKEQ. V lost 4 bases and J lost 9; bases outside the gene matches: 19. The CDR3 runs 17 residues. The CDR3 DNA sequence: TGTGCCAGCAGCCCCCTAGTAGCGGGGGTCGGGGAGGCGGTGCAGTACTTC. It yields the protein CASSPLVAGVGEAVQYF.

The genes are TRBV28 and TRBJ2-7, with TRBD2 as a possible D gene (6 bases). This CDR3 region has 13 residues. V lost 7 bases, J lost 4 bases, and 14 bases lay in between. Germline CDR1 is MDHEN and CDR2 is SYDVKM. CDR3 region: CASTTSSAYEQYF. The CDR3 nucleotides read TGTGCCAGCACGACTAGTAGTGCGTACGAGCAGTACTTC.

The chain's CDR3 is CASSLRTGSLSGANVLTF. CDR3 DNA: TGTGCCAGCAGCCTCCGGACAGGGAGCTTATCTGGGGCCAACGTCCTGACTTTC. V and J are TRBV3-1 (or the pseudogene TRBV3-2) and TRBJ2-6; 8 nucleotides match TRBD1. Per the germline V gene, CDR1 is LGHDT and CDR2 is YNNKEL (reference sequence). The CDR3 is 18 residues long. Trimming cost V 4 bases and J 1 base; bases outside gene matches: 9.

Details on this clone: In the same sample, other DNA sequences code for this CDR3. The chain employs TRBV18 and TRBJ1-2; D not certain. The CDR3 consists of 13 residues. Germline V gene lookup returns CDR1 KGHSH and CDR2 LQKENI. The germline V and J ends were trimmed by 2 bases and 2 bases, with 6 bases remaining between them. The CDR3 spells CASSPGQNYGYTF. The CDR3 DNA reads as TGTGCCAGCTCACCAGGGCAGAACTATGGCTACACCTTC.

The rearrangement uses TRBV15 and TRBJ2-1, with 9 nucleotides matching TRBD1. The CDR3 covers 13 residues. V lost 6 bases and J lost 10; bases outside the gene matches: 7. CDR1 is LNHNV and CDR2 is YYDKDF in the germline V gene (reference sequence). CDR3 bases: TGTGCCACCAGGGGACAGGGATTTGGAGAGCAGTTCTTC. Amino acids: CATRGQGFGEQFF.

This clone was observed a handful of times. V is TRBV12-2 and J is TRBJ2-1; no check of the table's D call, TRBD2, against the DNA was made. TRBV12-2 represents a pseudogene. CDR3 length: 13 residues. The CDR3 spells CASRLSMAGGLFF. The CDR3, as DNA: TGTGCAAGTCGCTTATCCATGGCGGGAGGACTGTTCTTC.

The chain recombines TRBV6-5 with TRBJ2-2; the D gene is possibly TRBD2 (5 bases). Trimming took off 6 bases at V and 5 bases at J, with 10 bases between the two ends. Looked up from germline, CDR1 is MNHEY and CDR2 is SVGAGI. This CDR3 spans 13 amino acids. CDR3 nucleotides: TGTGCCAGCAGCATAACGGGAACCGGGGAGCTGTTTTTT. Protein sequence: CASSITGTGELFF.

In this sample, this clone turned up many times. V and J are TRBV28 and TRBJ2-2; the D is unclear. The CDR3 totals 12 residues. From germline, CDR1 is MDHEN and CDR2 SYDVKM. Trimming stripped 11 bases from V and 4 bases from J, with 11 bases between. The CDR3 region is CAHAVLTGELFF. As DNA, the CDR3 is TGTGCCCACGCGGTACTCACCGGGGAGCTGTTTTTT.